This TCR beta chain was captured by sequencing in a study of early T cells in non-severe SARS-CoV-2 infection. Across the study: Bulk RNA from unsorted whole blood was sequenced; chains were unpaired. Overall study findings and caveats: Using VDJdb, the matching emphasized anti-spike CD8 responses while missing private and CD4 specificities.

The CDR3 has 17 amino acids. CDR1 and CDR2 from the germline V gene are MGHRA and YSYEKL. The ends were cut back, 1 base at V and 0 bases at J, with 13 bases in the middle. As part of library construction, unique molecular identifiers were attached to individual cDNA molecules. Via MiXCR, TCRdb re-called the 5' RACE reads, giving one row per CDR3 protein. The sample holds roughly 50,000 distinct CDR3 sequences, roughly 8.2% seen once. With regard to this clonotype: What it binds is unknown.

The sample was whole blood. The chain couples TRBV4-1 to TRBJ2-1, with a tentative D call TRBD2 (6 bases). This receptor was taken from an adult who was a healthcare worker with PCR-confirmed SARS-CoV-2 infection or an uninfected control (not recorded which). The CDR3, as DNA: TGCGCCAGCAGCCAAGGAACTAGCCGAAGCTCCTACAATGAGCAGTTCTTC. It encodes CASSQGTSRSSYNEQFF.